Reported below is one TCR beta chain. The specificity of this receptor is unknown. Nothing much larger sits one base from this clone, and base qualities are not available. No patient had received any treatment before thyroid surgery. Patient clinical samples collected from about 2011 to 2018 were retrospectively analysed using T-cell receptor beta sequencing. Library preparation employed PCR. Sequenced on an Illumina HiSeq 4000. The TCR beta-chain CDR3 region of each patient was profiled by high-throughput sequencing. For the original study's pipeline: A classifier to discriminate distant-metastatic papillary thyroid cancer patients was built from CDR3 differences across clinicopathological groups. The Shannon index was used to measure repertoire diversity, and the Morisita-Horn index was used to measure how similar tumor and blood repertoires were. TCRdb took the public reads, trimmed them with fastp at Q25, ran MiXCR for clone calling and kept in-frame beta chains. TCRdb's processing, not the authors', yielded these V and J calls. In all, the sample holds 15,000 to 20,000 clones, and approximately 23% of those were seen once. Of the sample, about 8% is held by the ten largest clones.

The entry originates in a study of metastatic and nonmetastatic thyroid tumors (TCRdb year 2020). A note on the overall study: Repertoires were compared across peripheral blood and tumor or nodule tissue samples from malignant and benign thyroid patients. Study-level results and caveats: In both blood and tumor samples, TCR beta diversity was reported to be significantly higher in malignant tumors than in benign nodules.

Spanning cysteine to phenylalanine, the CDR3 consists of 19 amino acids. CDR3 DNA is the only sequence kept; it has 57 bases, read in frame from the first base. For CDR1 and CDR2, the germline V gene lists SGHAT and FQNNGV. Clipping removes 5 bases from V and 2 bases from J, with 15 as the unmatched junction base count. Sequenced input: adjacent normal tissue. The rearranged chain carries TRBV11-2 and TRBJ2-6; TRBD1 aligns with 7 central bases. This clonotype was sampled from a female donor with papillary thyroid cancer or a benign thyroid nodule (not recorded which). Some clones in this sample may be carry-over from other donors' samples. The nucleotide sequence reads TGTGCCAGCAGCCCCTACGAGGGGGCGGCCGGGCCTGGGGCCAACGTCCTGACTTTC. This gives the protein CASSPYEGAAGPGANVLTF.